These 24 T cell receptor beta chains came from one sample sequenced in a study of blood T cell repertoires in COVID-19. Sequencing was performed with immunoSEQ multiplex PCR; in TCRdb, only in-frame clones are kept and a portion is missing. The data contain 200,000 to 300,000 clones, approximately 86% of them singletons. Specimen: peripheral blood. Every receptor here comes from a man younger than 40 with active or convalescent COVID-19.

V is TRBV7-2 and J is TRBJ1-2, with TRBD1 matching over 10 bases. Germline V gives CDR1 SGHTA, CDR2 FQGNSA. This CDR3 is 15 amino acids long. V was pared by 2 bases and J by 4 bases, with 4 bases of the junction left unmatched. The CDR3 loop is CASSLTGTGAYGYTF. As DNA, the CDR3 is TGTGCCAGCAGCTTAACCGGGACAGGGGCCTATGGCTACACCTTC.

The chain couples TRBV19 to TRBJ1-1; no clear D. The germline V and J ends were trimmed by 3 bases and 1 base, with 21 bases remaining between them. The CDR3 length is 18 residues. The V gene's germline CDR1 is LNHDA and CDR2 SQIVND (reference sequence). The CDR3 sequence is CASSMVFVSGYSNTEAFF. CDR3 DNA: TGTGCCAGTAGTATGGTATTTGTATCGGGGTACTCGAACACTGAAGCTTTCTTT.

CDR3 sequence reads: CASSLSRGYTDTQYF. Written as DNA, the CDR3 is TGTGCCAGCAGCTTATCCCGAGGGTACACAGATACGCAGTATTTT. This sequence joins TRBV11-2 and TRBJ2-3; D perhaps matches TRBD2 (5 bases). V gave up 2 bases and J gave up 2 bases, with 11 bases separating them. The CDR3 length is 15 residues. Germline V gene data show CDR1 as SGHAT and CDR2 as FQNNGV.

This clone was observed once. This chain links TRBV5-6 with TRBJ1-2; possible D gene TRBD1, 5 bases. Germline lookup yields CDR1 SGHDT and CDR2 YYEEEE. This CDR3 has 15 amino acids. V was pared by 1 base and J by 4 bases, with 14 bases between. CDR3 DNA sequence: TGTGCCAGCAGCTTGAGGGCAGGGATGAGCTATGGCTACACCTTC. It is translated as CASSLRAGMSYGYTF.

The rearrangement uses TRBV27 and TRBJ2-5; a possible D gene is TRBD2 (7 bases). The germline V gene has CDR1 MNHEY and CDR2 SMNVEV (reference sequence). V gave up 5 bases and J gave up 5 bases, with 18 bases separating them. This CDR3 has 15 amino acids. CDR3 bases: TGTGCCAGCAGTCTTTGGGGGGGGGCGCGGGAGACCCAGTACTTC. It codes for CASSLWGGARETQYF.

The chain carries TRBV5-1 and TRBJ1-1, with unresolved D. From germline, CDR1 is SGHRS and CDR2 YFSETQ. The CDR3 has 13 residues. V lost 3 bases and J lost 2, with 8 bases in between. In DNA, the CDR3 is TGCGCCAGCAGCTATACAGAAAACACTGAAGCTTTCTTT. This translates into CASSYTENTEAFF.

The DNA of the CDR3 is TGTGCCAGCTCTGTGAGGCAGGGTACCTCTGGTAACGTCCTGACTTTC. This encodes CASSVRQGTSGNVLTF. The chain joins TRBV18 to TRBJ2-6; TRBD1 might be the D (5 bases). Trimming cost V 6 bases and J 10 bases, with 22 bases left between them. CDR1 is KGHSH, CDR2 LQKENI, per germline. This CDR3 comprises 16 residues.

This clone was picked up a small number of times. The chain employs TRBV9 and TRBJ1-2; 7 bases are shared with TRBD1. There are 13 residues in the CDR3. The germline V gene has CDR1 SGDLS and CDR2 YYNGEE. With 4 bases clipped from V and 7 bases from J, the junction kept 7 bases outside the gene matches. DNA of the CDR3: TGTGCCAGCAGCTTTACCGGGACAGCTGGCTACACCTTC. Translating gives CASSFTGTAGYTF.

The V call is TRBV27, the J call TRBJ2-7; 7 bases agree with TRBD1. The CDR3 is 15 residues long. Germline CDR1 and CDR2: MNHEY and SMNVEV (reference sequence). The V gene end was trimmed by 5 bases and the J gene end by 2 bases; junction bases not matched to a gene: 9. The CDR3 DNA sequence: TGTGCCAGCAGTCTACTACCGGGACAGCCCTACGAGCAGTACTTC. This encodes CASSLLPGQPYEQYF.

This clone was seen a few times. The chain links TRBV5-1 to TRBJ2-1; no reliable D call. Germline V gene lookup returns CDR1 SGHRS and CDR2 YFSETQ. Trimming took off 0 bases at V and 1 base at J, with 11 bases between the two ends. This CDR3 comprises 16 residues. CDR3 DNA: TGCGCCAGCAGCTTGGCCAACACAGAATCCTACAATGAGCAGTTCTTC. This encodes CASSLANTESYNEQFF.

This chain links TRBV18 with TRBJ1-2; 7 bases are a match to TRBD1. Germline V gene lookup returns CDR1 KGHSH and CDR2 LQKENI. This CDR3 is 14 amino acids long. Trimming removed 2 bases from V and 4 bases from J; junction bases left unmatched: 4. The CDR3 sequence: CASSPEQGVYGYTF. The CDR3 DNA follows: TGTGCCAGCTCACCAGAGCAGGGGGTCTATGGCTACACCTTC.

This chain links TRBV29-1 with TRBJ2-1; 7 bases match TRBD2. The CDR3 totals 14 residues. Per the germline V gene, CDR1 is SQVTM and CDR2 is ANQGSEA. J was trimmed by 13 bases and V by 7 bases; bases with no gene match: 19. CDR3 coding DNA: TGCAGCGCCGTGAGCGGGGCCCAAAATGGTAAACAGTTCTTC. Amino acids: CSAVSGAQNGKQFF.

The chain joins TRBV7-9 to TRBJ1-6; D unclear. This CDR3 has 18 amino acids. Germline-derived CDR1 and CDR2 are SEHNR and FQNEAQ (reference sequence). The V end was cut by 0 bases, the J end by 3 bases, with 15 bases between. The CDR3 DNA reads TGTGCCAGCAGCTTAGCGGAGGGAGGTGGAGGCTATAATTCACCCCTCCACTTT. Its translation is CASSLAEGGGGYNSPLHF.

V and J are TRBV10-3 and TRBJ2-1; 7 bases line up with TRBD1. Per the germline V gene, CDR1 is ENHRY and CDR2 is SYGVKD. After removal of 3 bases from V and 1 base from J, the junction contained 6 bases not matched to a gene. The CDR3 length is 16 residues. CDR3 nucleotide sequence: TGTGCCATCAGTGATAGGGGGCTTGATTCCTACAATGAGCAGTTCTTC. Protein sequence: CAISDRGLDSYNEQFF.

V and J are TRBV23-1 and TRBJ1-2; TRBD1 agrees at 10 bases. TRBV23-1 is marked as an open reading frame, function uncertain. The CDR3 is 18 residues long. Trimming cost V 1 base and J 2 bases; bases outside gene matches: 10. Written as DNA, the CDR3 is TGCGCCAGCAGTCAATACCGGGACAGGGGCAATCAAAACTATGGCTACACCTTC. It encodes CASSQYRDRGNQNYGYTF.

This chain connects TRBV2 to TRBJ2-7, with D perhaps matching TRBD1 (6 bases). CDR3 length: 14 amino acids. Germline lookup yields CDR1 SNHLY and CDR2 FYNNEI. Deletions cut 4 bases from V and 3 bases from J, with 13 bases between. As DNA, the CDR3 is TGTGCCAGCAGTGCGTTAGGGACAAACTACGAGCAGTACTTC. It yields the protein CASSALGTNYEQYF.

The V gene is TRBV6-5, the J gene TRBJ2-1, with 7 bases that match TRBD1. Germline V gene lookup returns CDR1 MNHEY and CDR2 SVGAGI. The ends lost 7 bases at V and 9 bases at J; junction bases unmatched: 9. This CDR3 is 13 amino acids long. CDR3: CASTRDRVSEQFF. CDR3 bases: TGTGCCAGCACCAGGGACAGAGTAAGTGAGCAGTTCTTC.

The V gene is TRBV29-1, the J gene TRBJ1-6, with 7 bases that match TRBD1. V trimming: 5 bases; J trimming: 0 bases; junction bases outside the gene matches: 25. The CDR3 extends over 22 amino acids. The germline gives CDR1 SQVTM, CDR2 ANQGSEA. This CDR3 is CSVHTPRDSVYYHSSYNSPLHF. CDR3 bases: TGCAGCGTTCACACCCCCCGGGACAGCGTGTATTATCACAGCTCCTATAATTCACCCCTCCACTTT.

V gene TRBV5-1 combines with J gene TRBJ1-2; 8 nucleotides match TRBD1. The germline V gene encodes CDR1 SGHRS and CDR2 YFSETQ. With 4 bases clipped from V and 1 base from J, the junction kept 3 bases outside the gene matches. The CDR3 is made up of 14 amino acids. CDR3 coding DNA: TGCGCCAGCAGCCGGACAGGGAATAACTATGGCTACACCTTC. Translation: CASSRTGNNYGYTF. The entire variable domain, with the rest obtained from reference TRBV5-1 and TRBJ1-2, is as follows: KAGVTQTPRYLIKTRGQQVTLSCSPISGHRSVSWYQQTPGQGLQFLFEYFSETQRNKGNFPGRFSGRQFSNSRSEMNVSTLELGDSALYLCASSRTGNNYGYTFGSGTRLTVV.

V gene TRBV6-2 or TRBV6-3 combines with J gene TRBJ2-7, with D possibly TRBD2 on 5 matching bases. With 0 bases removed from V and 0 bases from J, the gap between germline ends came to 9 bases. The length of the CDR3 is 15 residues. CDR1 and CDR2 from the germline V gene are MNHEY and SVGEGT. The CDR3 DNA follows: TGTGCCAGCAGTTACTCAGCCGGGATCTCCTACGAGCAGTACTTC. Translating it yields CASSYSAGISYEQYF.

The chain combines TRBV6-5 with TRBJ2-7; 7 bases fit TRBD2. The J segment lost 6 bases and the V segment lost 9 bases, leaving 11 bases of the junction unmatched. CDR1 and CDR2 (germline): MNHEY, SVGAGI. The CDR3 length is 13 residues. CDR3 coding DNA: TGTGCCAGTTCTACGGGGGGTTCGGGCGAGCAGTACTTC. Protein sequence: CASSTGGSGEQYF.

The chain employs TRBV4-1 and TRBJ2-1; D unclear. Trimming shortened V by 4 bases and J by 10 bases, and 14 bases separated the two germline ends. The CDR3 totals 13 residues. Germline V CDR1 and CDR2: MGHRA, YSYEKL. CDR3 coding DNA: TGCGCCAGCAGCCGACTTTCTGGTACAGAGCAGTTCTTC. It yields the protein CASSRLSGTEQFF.

This clone was observed a handful of times. The V and J genes are TRBV19 and TRBJ1-5; tentative D call: TRBD1 (5 bases). CDR3 length equals 17 residues. V lost 9 bases, J lost 1 base, and 22 bases lay in between. From germline, CDR1 is LNHDA and CDR2 SQIVND (reference sequence). CDR3 sequence (DNA): TGTGCCAGCCTACAACCACAGACAGACCCCAGCAATCAGCCCCAGCATTTT. Protein sequence: CASLQPQTDPSNQPQHF.

CDR3 bases: TGTGCCAGCTCGCCCGGCGGGGATCTTGGCTACACCTTC. It translates to CASSPGGDLGYTF. The genes are TRBV18 and TRBJ1-2; D uncertain. Germline CDR1 and CDR2: KGHSH and LQKENI. This CDR3 spans 13 amino acids. V shed 6 bases and J shed 7 bases, with 15 bases lying between them.